This T cell receptor (beta chain) comes out of a study of CD8 T cells in Susac syndrome. Sequencing of TCR beta was carried out in blood CD8+ and CD4+ T cells. The multiple sclerosis control group was made up of treatment-naive patients with stable or active relapsing-remitting disease. It was with random hexamers that 0.5 to 1 ug RNA was reverse transcribed. TCRdb fed the immunoSEQ multiplex PCR reads into MiXCR, producing one record per CDR3 protein. In the table there are 150,000 to 200,000 distinct CDR3 sequences, roughly 94% of which are singletons. This clonotype came up once. The CDR3 extends over 14 amino acids. Germline CDR1 KGHSH, CDR2 LQKENI. The V and J ends lost 2 bases and 1 base respectively, with 8 bases between them.

The sequencing sample was made of CD4+ T cells from PBMCs. This chain connects TRBV18 to TRBJ1-2; no definite D call. This clonotype was sampled from a human donor with multiple sclerosis. The CDR3 sequence is CASSPNPDNYGYTF. The CDR3 DNA is TGTGCCAGCTCACCAAACCCGGATAACTATGGCTACACCTTC.